This TCR beta chain was recovered during a study of CD8+CD57+ T cells in acquired aplastic anemia. The wider study: Sorted CD4+ and CD8+ cell DNA averaged about 3.5 ug.

This clonotype was seen ten or more times. What it binds is not known. Overall study results and limits: A significant difference in CD8+ Simpson's diversity between patients and controls was not found. Comparison of patients with controls identified about 27 shared CD8+ CDR3 sequences.

Genomic DNA constituted the template upon which TCR beta VDJ and CDR3 profiling was performed. TCRdb called the reads again in MiXCR, with one record for every CDR3 protein. The sample has 400,000 to 600,000 distinct CDR3 sequences, around 30% seen once. This CDR3 has 13 amino acids. Germline lookup yields CDR1 SNHLY and CDR2 FYNNEI. V gave up 8 bases and J gave up 6 bases; unmatched junction bases: 10. Patients selected for sequencing had displayed CD8+CD57+ cell expansion by flow cytometry. There was no therapy given to any patient before the blood sampling took place. Sequencing was carried out using sorted CD4+, CD8+, or CD8+CD57+ T cells (not recorded which) from PBMCs. The source of this sequence is a human donor with aplastic anemia. This chain uses TRBV2 with TRBJ2-7; 7 bases align to TRBD2. CDR3 bases: TGTGCCAGCGTTGGACTAGACTACTCCGAGCAGTACTTC. Translating it yields CASVGLDYSEQYF.